A single sample is the source of the 10 T cell receptor beta chains below, sequenced in a study of PD-1 blockade in classical Hodgkin lymphoma. The time point denotes: newly diagnosed, previously untreated cHL patient sample. Magnetic depletion of unwanted cells isolated CD4+ T cells from thawed PBMCs. This table comes from immunoSEQ multiplex PCR, and its TCRdb copy is limited to in-frame clones, with some not included. The sample comprises 29,000 or so clones, 89% of which are singletons, and around 0.33% rests with the top ten. The source material was CD4+ T cells from blood. The receptors originated from a human donor with classical Hodgkin lymphoma.

The chain is built from TRBV2 and TRBJ2-7; 13 bases agree with TRBD2. The V and J ends lost 6 bases and 3 bases, in that order; junction bases with no gene match: 11. The CDR3 has 17 amino acids. CDR1 and CDR2 (germline): SNHLY, FYNNEI. The CDR3 region is CASSATSGRAWDYEQYF. CDR3 bases: TGTGCCAGCAGCGCAACTAGCGGGAGGGCCTGGGACTACGAGCAGTACTTC.

The V gene is TRBV18, the J gene TRBJ2-1; D is uncertain. CDR1 and CDR2 from the germline V gene are KGHSH and LQKENI. The CDR3 is 12 residues long. Trimming shortened V by 1 base and J by 10 bases, and 8 bases separated the two germline ends. The CDR3 nucleotides read TGTGCCAGCTCACCACGTATTCAGGAGCAGTTCTTC. It encodes CASSPRIQEQFF.

The chain links TRBV7-9 to TRBJ2-1, with TRBD2 identical over 12 bases. CDR1 and CDR2 from the germline V gene are SEHNR and FQNEAQ (reference sequence). V lost 1 base and J lost 0; bases outside the gene matches: 7. CDR3 length equals 19 residues. The CDR3 reads CASSLGGLAGLSSYNEQFF. The CDR3, as DNA: TGTGCCAGCAGCTTAGGAGGACTAGCGGGACTGAGCTCCTACAATGAGCAGTTCTTC.

The J gene is TRBJ1-2, the V gene TRBV15; the D is unclear. The CDR3 consists of 15 residues. Trimming pared 0 bases from V and 7 bases from J, leaving 15 bases between. CDR1 LNHNV and CDR2 YYDKDF come from the germline V gene (reference sequence). The CDR3 DNA sequence: TGTGCCACCAGCAGAGATCTTGCAGAAGGCCGTGGCTACACCTTC. Translating it yields CATSRDLAEGRGYTF.

This chain connects TRBV11-1 to TRBJ2-2; unclear D gene. The V gene lost 5 bases and the J gene lost 6 bases, with 10 bases spanning the gap. Germline V gene lookup returns CDR1 SGHAT and CDR2 FQDESV (reference sequence). The CDR3 extends over 13 amino acids. CDR3 coding DNA: TGTGCCAGCAGCACGGACCCCCCCGGGGAGCTGTTTTTT. The encoded protein is CASSTDPPGELFF.

This chain uses TRBV11-2 with TRBJ1-5; D is undetermined. Germline lookup yields CDR1 SGHAT and CDR2 FQNNGV. The CDR3 is made up of 15 amino acids. V was pared by 0 bases and J by 0 bases, with 6 bases between. The CDR3 nucleotides read TGTGCCAGCAGCTTAGATCCATATAGCAATCAGCCCCAGCATTTT. Its protein product is CASSLDPYSNQPQHF.

V gene TRBV6-5 combines with J gene TRBJ1-2; D is undetermined. The V end was cut by 4 bases, the J end by 7 bases, with 13 bases between. The germline gives CDR1 MNHEY, CDR2 SVGAGI. The CDR3 extends over 13 amino acids. This CDR3 is CASSSSRSGGYTF. The CDR3 DNA reads TGTGCCAGCAGTTCCTCCCGGTCAGGTGGCTACACCTTC.

This chain joins TRBV11-2 and TRBJ2-7; the match to TRBD2 covers 12 bases. V dropped 2 bases and J dropped 6; count of bases not matched to a gene: 8. This CDR3 region has 16 residues. The germline gives CDR1 SGHAT, CDR2 FQNNGV. The CDR3 is CASSLLSSGRAAEQYF. CDR3 sequence (DNA): TGTGCCAGCAGCTTATTGTCTAGCGGGAGGGCCGCCGAGCAGTACTTC.

The genes are TRBV7-6 and TRBJ2-3, with D tentatively TRBD2 (5 bases). The CDR3 contains 15 residues. V was shortened by 5 bases and J by 2 bases, with 14 bases between the two germline ends. Germline CDR1 is SGHVS and CDR2 is FNYEAQ. CDR3 nucleotides: TGTGCCAGCAGCGCAAGCGGAACTGACACAGATACGCAGTATTTT. Translating it yields CASSASGTDTDTQYF. Drawing the rest from reference TRBV7-6 and TRBJ2-3, the complete variable domain is GAGVSQSPRYKVTKRGQDVALRCDPISGHVSLYWYRQALGQGPEFLTYFNYEAQQDKSGLPNDRFSAERPEGSISTLTIQRTEQRDSAMYRCASSASGTDTDTQYFGPGTRLTVL.

The chain carries TRBV7-9 and TRBJ2-7; perhaps TRBD2 as D (6 bases). V was cut by 4 bases and J by 5 bases, with 18 bases left in between. This CDR3 contains 15 residues. Germline CDR1 is SEHNR and CDR2 is FQNEAQ (reference sequence). The CDR3 DNA reads TGTGCCAGCAGCTCCGGACTACCAAAGGGCCACGAGCAGTACTTC. It is translated as CASSSGLPKGHEQYF.